Presented here are 32 T cell receptor beta chains from one specimen sequenced in a study of T cells in Graves' hyperthyroidism and ophthalmopathy. Amplification yielded TCR beta CDR3 regions, with RNA transcripts as the source. Primed by the HTBI set, a first-round RT-PCR was run on the TCR CDR3. From the multiplex PCR reads, TCRdb called clonotypes with MiXCR, one entry per CDR3 protein. The repertoire has about 740,000 distinct CDR3 sequences, 14% of them found once; the top ten carry about 9.4%. Sequences were obtained from blood. The receptors come from a woman younger than 35 with Graves' hyperthyroidism.

This clonotype was recorded a few times. The chain employs TRBV4-2 and TRBJ1-6, with 9 positions matching TRBD1. The germline gives CDR1 LGHNA, CDR2 YNFKEQ. This CDR3 has 16 residues. The junction had 4 bases not matched to a gene; V was cut back by 3 bases and J by 4 bases. In nucleotides, the CDR3 is TGTGCCAGCAGCCATGATGACAGGGGGTATAATTCACCCCTCCACTTT. This translates into CASSHDDRGYNSPLHF.

This clonotype was seen ten or more times. The V and J genes are TRBV29-1 and TRBJ1-3; a possible D gene is TRBD1 (6 bases). CDR1 SQVTM and CDR2 ANQGSEA come from the germline V gene. CDR3 length: 14 amino acids. V was shortened by 5 bases and J by 0 bases, with 11 bases between the two germline ends. CDR3 bases: TGCAGCGTTCAGGGGCCCTCCTCTGGAAACACCATATATTTT. It yields the protein CSVQGPSSGNTIYF.

The rearrangement uses TRBV6-5 and TRBJ1-2; no definite D call. V shed 2 bases and J shed 6 bases, with 7 bases lying between them. This CDR3 has 12 amino acids. Germline values: CDR1 MNHEY, CDR2 SVGAGI. CDR3: CASSYPSDGYTF. The CDR3 DNA is TGTGCCAGCAGTTACCCATCGGATGGCTACACCTTC.

This clonotype has a handful of counts. This chain joins TRBV6-2 or TRBV6-3 and TRBJ2-7, with D perhaps TRBD2 (6 bases). This CDR3 has 14 residues. Germline V lookup: CDR1 MNHEY, CDR2 SVGEGT. Trimming took 6 bases from V and 2 from J, leaving 14 bases between them. CDR3 bases: TGTGCCAGCAGACTCGGGAGATCGCCCTACGAGCAGTACTTC. Protein product: CASRLGRSPYEQYF.

Ten or more counts support this clonotype. The V gene is TRBV7-8, the J gene TRBJ2-7; D ambiguous. The CDR3 totals 15 residues. V lost 1 base and J lost 2, with 12 bases in between. CDR1 SGHVS and CDR2 FQNEAQ come from the germline V gene. For the CDR3, the DNA is TGTGCCAGCAGCTTAGTTGTCGATCCAACCTACGAGCAGTACTTC. It yields the protein CASSLVVDPTYEQYF. The full variable domain, rest sourced from reference TRBV7-8 and TRBJ2-7, is GAGVSQSPRYKVAKRGQDVALRCDPISGHVSLFWYQQALGQGPEFLTYFQNEAQLDKSGLPSDRFFAERPEGSVSTLKIQRTQQEDSAVYLCASSLVVDPTYEQYFGPGTRLTVT.

As to this clonotype: This may arise from a read error, as a much more abundant clone is one base away. The chain carries TRBV30 and TRBJ1-2; no reliable D call. The germline V gene encodes CDR1 GTSNPN and CDR2 SVGIG (reference sequence). The CDR3 length is 13 residues. CDR3 loop: CAWSVRVSEGCTF. CDR3 bases: TGTGCCTGGAGTGTAAGGGTGTCGGAAGGCTGCACCTTC.

This clonotype was seen once. The V and J genes are TRBV20-1 and TRBJ2-1, with D perhaps being TRBD1 or TRBD2 (5 bases each). Germline CDR1 and CDR2: DFQATT and SNEGSKA (reference sequence). This CDR3 is 13 amino acids long. Trimming cost V 6 bases and J 4 bases, with 13 bases left between them. This chain's CDR3 is CSAPRGAYNEQFF. CDR3 sequence (DNA): TGCAGTGCGCCCCGGGGCGCATACAATGAGCAGTTCTTC.

This clonotype was picked up many times. This chain connects TRBV7-9 to TRBJ2-3, with D possibly matching TRBD2 (5 bases). Germline CDR1 reads SEHNR; CDR2 reads FQNEAQ (reference sequence). The CDR3 spans 16 residues. V lost 1 base, J lost 4 bases, and 15 bases lay in between. CDR3 loop: CASSLDPSSSADTQYF. DNA of the CDR3: TGTGCCAGCAGCTTAGATCCTAGCTCCTCGGCAGATACGCAGTATTTT.

The DNA of the CDR3 is TGTGCCAGCAGTCCCCCCGGAGAACTAGCGGGACTATCATTGAAGACCCAGTACTTC. Its protein is CASSPPGELAGLSLKTQYF. V usage is TRBV28 and J usage is TRBJ2-5, with TRBD2 matching 10 bases. CDR1 and CDR2 (germline): MDHEN, SYDVKM. The V segment lost 5 bases and the J segment 6 bases; nucleotides outside the gene matches: 21. The CDR3 contains 19 residues. Supplemented by reference TRBV28 and TRBJ2-5, the full variable domain reads DVKVTQSSRYLVKRTGEKVFLECVQDMDHENMFWYRQDPGLGLRLIYFSYDVKMKEKGDIPEGYSVSREKKERFSLILESASTNQTSMYLCASSPPGELAGLSLKTQYFGPGTRLLVL.

The CDR3 DNA reads as TGTGCCACCAGTGATTACAGGGGCACCAACTCCTACAATGAGCAGTTCTTC. It yields the protein CATSDYRGTNSYNEQFF. This sequence joins TRBV24-1 and TRBJ2-1; 7 bases match TRBD1. J gave up 0 bases and V 2 bases, and 6 bases lay outside the gene matches. CDR3 length: 17 residues. CDR1 is KGHDR, CDR2 SFDVKD, per germline.

This clonotype was picked up many times. V is TRBV28 and J is TRBJ2-7; 7 nucleotides line up with TRBD2. The CDR3 is 21 residues long. Trimming cost V 7 bases and J 2 bases; bases outside gene matches: 29. Germline V gives CDR1 MDHEN, CDR2 SYDVKM. The CDR3 protein is CASTQVTSVALRGNPAYEQYF. CDR3 nucleotide sequence: TGTGCCAGCACCCAAGTCACTAGCGTAGCCCTTCGGGGAAACCCCGCCTACGAGCAGTACTTC.

This clonotype was seen a handful of times. The rearrangement uses TRBV10-3 and TRBJ1-5, with D perhaps matching TRBD1 (6 bases). CDR1 and CDR2 from the germline V gene are ENHRY and SYGVKD. The CDR3 is 15 residues long. Trimming removed 7 bases at V and 0 bases at J, with 13 bases between. The CDR3 DNA is TGTGCCATCAAGGAGGACAGCTCTAGCAATCAGCCCCAGCATTTT. Encoded protein: CAIKEDSSSNQPQHF.

The V call is TRBV20-1, the J call TRBJ1-5; 7 positions match TRBD1. Germline V CDR1 and CDR2: DFQATT, SNEGSKA (reference sequence). This CDR3 has 16 residues. J gave up 0 bases and V 0 bases, and 5 bases lay outside the gene matches. The chain's CDR3 is CSARDNRGHSNQPQHF. CDR3 DNA sequence: TGCAGTGCTAGAGATAACAGGGGCCATAGCAATCAGCCCCAGCATTTT.

This clonotype occurred a few times. CDR3 loop: CASSPSLGRITEAFF. Written as DNA, the CDR3 is TGTGCCAGCAGCCCGTCCCTGGGGCGGATCACTGAAGCTTTCTTT. The chain is built from TRBV12-3 or TRBV12-4 and TRBJ1-1; tentatively, D is TRBD1 (5 bases). Trimming stripped 6 bases from V and 4 bases from J, with 18 bases between. The CDR3 extends over 15 amino acids.

This clonotype was recorded a few times. The chain combines TRBV29-1 with TRBJ2-5; maybe TRBD2 (5 bases). Germline V gene data show CDR1 as SQVTM and CDR2 as ANQGSEA. V lost 1 base and J 6 bases, leaving 12 bases between the germline ends. The CDR3 has 13 residues. The CDR3 loop reads CSVEGGSVQTQYF. Here the CDR3 DNA reads TGCAGCGTTGAAGGAGGGAGCGTCCAGACCCAGTACTTC. Looking up the rest from reference TRBV29-1 and TRBJ2-5 gives the full variable domain: SAVISQKPSRDICQRGTSLTIQCQVDSQVTMMFWYRQQPGQSLTLIATANQGSEATYESGFVIDKFPISRPNLTFSTLTVSNMSPEDSSIYLCSVEGGSVQTQYFGPGTRLLVL.

This clonotype occurred many times. The chain joins TRBV28 to TRBJ2-2; D not resolved. This CDR3 comprises 13 residues. The germline V gene has CDR1 MDHEN and CDR2 SYDVKM. Trimming removed 1 base from V and 7 bases from J, with 7 bases in between. In DNA form, the CDR3 reads TGTGCCAGCAGTTTATTTTGGGTCGGGGAGCTGTTTTTT. Residues: CASSLFWVGELFF.

This chain links TRBV9 with TRBJ2-2; TRBD2 is a possible D gene (7 bases). Germline V gives CDR1 SGDLS, CDR2 YYNGEE. The CDR3 length is 15 residues. The V end lost 5 bases, the J end lost 5 bases, and 16 bases lay between the germline ends. The CDR3 bases are TGTGCCAGCAGGCCGAGTGGGGGGGCGACCGGGGAGCTGTTTTTT. The encoded protein is CASRPSGGATGELFF. The full variable domain, in which reference TRBV9 and TRBJ2-2 provide the parts outside the CDR3, is DSGVTQTPKHLITATGQRVTLRCSPRSGDLSVYWYQQSLDQGLQFLIQYYNGEERAKGNILERFSAQQFPDLHSELNLSSLELGDSALYFCASRPSGGATGELFFGEGSRLTVL.

This clonotype was recorded many times. This sequence joins TRBV12-3 or TRBV12-4 and TRBJ1-2; D perhaps matches TRBD1 (6 bases). Between the trimmed V and J ends, which lost 5 bases and 0 bases, there was a span of 10 bases. The CDR3 has 14 amino acids. The CDR3 sequence is CASSLQGPNYGYTF. In DNA, the CDR3 is TGTGCCAGCAGTCTACAGGGTCCTAACTATGGCTACACCTTC.

This chain uses TRBV29-1 with TRBJ1-1, with D unclear. Germline CDR1 is SQVTM and CDR2 is ANQGSEA. The CDR3 has 15 amino acids. The V and J ends lost 3 bases and 0 bases respectively, with 14 bases between them. CDR3 amino acids: CSVDGTDFMNTEAFF. CDR3 coding DNA: TGCAGCGTTGATGGTACAGACTTCATGAACACTGAAGCTTTCTTT.

This clonotype was picked up many times. V and J are TRBV14 and TRBJ2-7, with D unresolved. The CDR3 spans 15 residues. Germline loops: CDR1 SGHDN, CDR2 FVKESK. The V and J ends lost 3 bases and 0 bases respectively, with 12 bases between them. CDR3 bases: TGTGCCAGCAGCCAGGTCGACCGGAGCTCCTACGAGCAGTACTTC. Its translation: CASSQVDRSSYEQYF.

About this clonotype itself: This may be a read error: a much more frequent sequence differs by one nucleotide. The genes are TRBV27 and TRBJ2-1, with 8 bases lining up with TRBD1. The J call could be wrong; TRBJ2-7 is a better fit for the DNA end. Germline V gene lookup returns CDR1 MNHEY and CDR2 SMNVEV (reference sequence). This CDR3 has 15 amino acids. CDR3 in DNA: TGTGCCAGCAGTCTAGGACAGGGTAGACACAATGAGCAGTACTTC. Residues: CASSLGQGRHNEQYF.

As for this clonotype: A read error is possible here, since a much larger clone lies one base away. The V and J genes are TRBV12-3 or TRBV12-4 and TRBJ2-5; no clear D. This CDR3 is 14 amino acids long. The CDR3 spells CASSFSSGTETPYF. For the CDR3, the DNA is TGTGCCAGCAGTTTTTCCTCAGGAACCGAGACCCCGTACTTC.

This clonotype has a handful of counts. The chain carries TRBV9 and TRBJ2-3; D call uncertain. The CDR3 is 13 residues long. V was pared by 0 bases and J by 2 bases, with 4 bases between. Germline V gene lookup returns CDR1 SGDLS and CDR2 YYNGEE. The chain's CDR3 is CASSVAVTDTQYF. The DNA for the CDR3 is TGTGCCAGCAGCGTAGCGGTCACAGATACGCAGTATTTT.

The table lists this clonotype with a few counts. The chain is built from TRBV6-1 and TRBJ2-1; 8 bases are shared with TRBD2. V shed 4 bases, J shed 7 bases, and the junction held 9 bases outside the gene matches. The CDR3 totals 15 residues. Germline CDR1 reads MNHNS; CDR2 reads SASEGT. CDR3: CASSVDSGSRNEQFF. CDR3 DNA sequence: TGTGCCAGCAGTGTCGACAGCGGGAGCCGGAATGAGCAGTTCTTC.

This clonotype was seen many times. This chain uses TRBV7-9 with TRBJ2-1; D is unresolved. Germline V gene lookup returns CDR1 SEHNR and CDR2 FQNEAQ (reference sequence). CDR3 length: 13 residues. The ends were cut back, 1 base at V and 9 bases at J, with 10 bases in the middle. CDR3 sequence (DNA): TGTGCCAGCAGCTTAGGATTCAGCAGTGAGCAGTTCTTC. This encodes CASSLGFSSEQFF.

This clonotype was found many times. The CDR3 is CASSDSGWENTEAFF. The CDR3 DNA follows: TGTGCCAGCAGTGATTCGGGGTGGGAGAACACTGAAGCTTTCTTT. This rearrangement joins TRBV2 to TRBJ1-1; no reliable D call. The germline CDR1 and CDR2 sequences are SNHLY and FYNNEI. CDR3 length: 15 residues. Deletions cut 3 bases from V and 1 base from J, with 12 bases between. Using reference TRBV2 and TRBJ1-1 for the parts outside the CDR3, the full variable domain is EPEVTQTPSHQVTQMGQEVILRCVPISNHLYFYWYRQILGQKVEFLVSFYNNEISEKSEIFDDQFSVERPDGSNFTLKIRSTKLEDSAMYFCASSDSGWENTEAFFGQGTRLTVV.

This clonotype was recorded at least ten times. This rearrangement joins TRBV29-1 to TRBJ1-5; D gene uncertain. Germline CDR1 and CDR2: SQVTM and ANQGSEA. The CDR3 has 13 residues. Deletions cut 3 bases from V and 3 bases from J, with 9 bases between. CDR3 sequence (DNA): TGCAGCGTTGAGGGAGAGGCCAATCAGCCCCAGCATTTT. Translating it yields CSVEGEANQPQHF. Full variable domain (missing parts from reference TRBV29-1 and TRBJ1-5): SAVISQKPSRDICQRGTSLTIQCQVDSQVTMMFWYRQQPGQSLTLIATANQGSEATYESGFVIDKFPISRPNLTFSTLTVSNMSPEDSSIYLCSVEGEANQPQHFGDGTRLSIL.

The table lists this clonotype with a few counts. The junction departs from the called germline gene at one end, perhaps through a read error. The chain couples TRBV6-2 or TRBV6-3 to TRBJ2-5, with D unclear. The CDR3 sequence is 14 residues long. CDR1 is MNHEY and CDR2 is SVGEGT in the germline V gene. CDR3 in amino acids: CASSYLTYQETRYF. As DNA, the CDR3 is TGTGCCAGCAGTTACCTGACATACCAAGAGACCCGGTACTTC.

V is TRBV29-1 and J is TRBJ2-1, with 14 bases lining up with TRBD2. The CDR3 length is 12 residues. V dropped 7 bases and J dropped 8; count of bases not matched to a gene: 1. CDR1 and CDR2 (germline): SQVTM, ANQGSEA. CDR3 protein: CSGGLAGDEQFF. The CDR3 DNA is TGCAGCGGGGGACTAGCGGGAGATGAGCAGTTCTTC.

This clonotype was found once. A much larger clone differs by one base, so this may be a read error. V usage is TRBV20-1 and J usage is TRBJ1-4; D is uncertain. The CDR3 loop spans 12 amino acids. The V gene's germline CDR1 is DFQATT and CDR2 SNEGSKA (reference sequence). Here the CDR3 reads CSTRRTNEKLFF. CDR3 nucleotide sequence: TGCAGTACTAGGCGAACTAATGAAAAACTGTTTTTT.

The chain uses TRBV6-1 and TRBJ1-4, with no clear D. CDR1 MNHNS and CDR2 SASEGT come from the germline V gene. The CDR3 is 16 residues long. Trimming took 7 bases from V and 8 from J, leaving 23 bases between them. CDR3 sequence: CASTKNRPTRGEKLFF. In DNA, the CDR3 is TGTGCCAGCACCAAAAATCGACCGACTCGAGGGGAAAAACTGTTTTTT.

The chain links TRBV24-1 to TRBJ2-2; no clear D. The V and J ends lost 6 bases and 6 bases respectively, with 4 bases between them. This CDR3 spans 11 amino acids. The germline gives CDR1 KGHDR, CDR2 SFDVKD. The CDR3 DNA is TGTGCCACCAGTAAGGCCGGGGAGCTGTTTTTT. Encoded protein: CATSKAGELFF.